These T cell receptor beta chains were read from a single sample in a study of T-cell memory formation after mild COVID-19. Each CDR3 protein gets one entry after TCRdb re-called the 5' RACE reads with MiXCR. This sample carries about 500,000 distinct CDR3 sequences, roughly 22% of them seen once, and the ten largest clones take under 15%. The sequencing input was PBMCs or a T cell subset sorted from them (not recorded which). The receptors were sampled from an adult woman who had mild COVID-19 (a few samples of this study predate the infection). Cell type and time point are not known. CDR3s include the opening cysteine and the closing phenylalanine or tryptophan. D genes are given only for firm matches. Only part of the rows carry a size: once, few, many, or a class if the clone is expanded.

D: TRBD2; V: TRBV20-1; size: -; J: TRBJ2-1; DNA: TGCAGTGCTAGAGAAGAGGCGGGAGTAGCCTACAATGAGCAGTTCTTC; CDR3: CSAREEAGVAYNEQFF
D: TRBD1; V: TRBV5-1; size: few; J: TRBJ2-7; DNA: TGCGCCAGCCCAACGAGGGACAGGGGATTAGGGACCTCCTACGAGCAGTACTTC; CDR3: CASPTRDRGLGTSYEQYF
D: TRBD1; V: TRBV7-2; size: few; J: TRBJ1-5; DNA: TGTGCCAGCAGCCGGGACAGGGCGCATCAGCCCCAGCATTTT; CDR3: CASSRDRAHQPQHF
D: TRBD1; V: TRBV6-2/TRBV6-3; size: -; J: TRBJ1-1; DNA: TGTGCCAGCAGTTACTCGACTACGGGACAGGAGAACACTGAAGCTTTCTTT; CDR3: CASSYSTTGQENTEAFF
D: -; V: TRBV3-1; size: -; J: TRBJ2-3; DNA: TGTGCCAGCAGCCCCTTCCCGCGGGTCGCCACAGATACGCAGTATTTT; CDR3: CASSPFPRVATDTQYF
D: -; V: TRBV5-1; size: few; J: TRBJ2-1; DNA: TGCGCCAGCAGCTTGGGACCGGAGTGGGATGAGCAGTTCTTC; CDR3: CASSLGPEWDEQFF
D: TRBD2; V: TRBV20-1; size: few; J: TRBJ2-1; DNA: TGCAGTGCTAGACTAGCGGGGGCTTACAATGAGCAGTTCTTC; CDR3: CSARLAGAYNEQFF
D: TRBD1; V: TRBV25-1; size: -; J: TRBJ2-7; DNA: TGTGCCAGCAGTGATTGGGACAGGGTCTACGAGCAGTACTTC; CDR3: CASSDWDRVYEQYF
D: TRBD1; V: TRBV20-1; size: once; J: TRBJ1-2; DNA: TGCAGTGCTAGAGATAGGGGACAGATCCTCTATGGCTACACCTTC; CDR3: CSARDRGQILYGYTF
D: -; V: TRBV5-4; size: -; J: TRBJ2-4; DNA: TGTGCCAGCAGCTTGGACCCGGGCAAAAACATTCAGTACTTC; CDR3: CASSLDPGKNIQYF
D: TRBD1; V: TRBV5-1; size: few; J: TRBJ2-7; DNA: TGCGCCAGCAGCTTTGACAGGGGTGCGTTCGAGCAGTACTTC; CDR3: CASSFDRGAFEQYF
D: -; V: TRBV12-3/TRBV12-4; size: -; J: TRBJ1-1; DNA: TGTGCCAGCAGTCCCCGGACCCAATACCAAGCTTTCTTT; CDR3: CASSPRTQYQAFF
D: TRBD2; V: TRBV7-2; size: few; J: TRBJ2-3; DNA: TGTGCCAGCAGCTTGCGGACTAGCGGGGGAATAGGGCACACAGATACGCAGTATTTT; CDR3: CASSLRTSGGIGHTDTQYF
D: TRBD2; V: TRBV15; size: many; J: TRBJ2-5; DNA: TGTGCCACCAGCACCCATCGAGCGGGGGGCCAAGAGACCCAGTACTTC; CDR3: CATSTHRAGGQETQYF
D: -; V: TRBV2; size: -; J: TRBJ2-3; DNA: TGTGCCAGCAGTGAAGTTAACTACCCCACAGATACGCAGTATTTT; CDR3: CASSEVNYPTDTQYF
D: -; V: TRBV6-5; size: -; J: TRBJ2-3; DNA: TGTGCCAGCAGTTATCAAGAGGGAGAACTTGATACGCAGTATTTT; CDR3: CASSYQEGELDTQYF
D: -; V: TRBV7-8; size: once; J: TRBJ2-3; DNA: TGTGCCAGCAGCCCCGGACGACTTCACCCCAAGGATACGCAGTATTTT; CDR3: CASSPGRLHPKDTQYF
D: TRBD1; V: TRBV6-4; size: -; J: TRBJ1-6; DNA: TGTGCCAGCAGCAGGGACAGGGTATCACCCCTCCACTTT; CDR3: CASSRDRVSPLHF
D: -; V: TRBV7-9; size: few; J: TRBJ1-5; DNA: TGTGCCAGCAGCGCCTCAGTGGGCAATCAGCCCCAGCATTTT; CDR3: CASSASVGNQPQHF